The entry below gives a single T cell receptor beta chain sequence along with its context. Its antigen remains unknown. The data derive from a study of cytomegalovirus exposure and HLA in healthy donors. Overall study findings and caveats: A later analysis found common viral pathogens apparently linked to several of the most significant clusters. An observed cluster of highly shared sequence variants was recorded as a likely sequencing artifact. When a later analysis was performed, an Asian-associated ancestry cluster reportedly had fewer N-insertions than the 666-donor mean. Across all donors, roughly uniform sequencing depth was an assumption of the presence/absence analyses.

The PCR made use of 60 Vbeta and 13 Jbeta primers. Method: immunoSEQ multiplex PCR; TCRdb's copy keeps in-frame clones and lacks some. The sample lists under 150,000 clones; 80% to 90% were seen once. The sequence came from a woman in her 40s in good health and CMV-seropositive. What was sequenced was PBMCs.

The CDR3 region is CASSLVQTGNTIYF. The CDR3 nucleotides are TGTGCCAGCAGCTTGGTACAGACTGGAAACACCATATATTTT. The chain is built from TRBV5-6 and TRBJ1-3; D not certain. CDR3 length: 14 amino acids. Trimming stripped 0 bases from V and 2 bases from J, with 6 bases between. The germline CDR1 and CDR2 sequences are SGHDT and YYEEEE.